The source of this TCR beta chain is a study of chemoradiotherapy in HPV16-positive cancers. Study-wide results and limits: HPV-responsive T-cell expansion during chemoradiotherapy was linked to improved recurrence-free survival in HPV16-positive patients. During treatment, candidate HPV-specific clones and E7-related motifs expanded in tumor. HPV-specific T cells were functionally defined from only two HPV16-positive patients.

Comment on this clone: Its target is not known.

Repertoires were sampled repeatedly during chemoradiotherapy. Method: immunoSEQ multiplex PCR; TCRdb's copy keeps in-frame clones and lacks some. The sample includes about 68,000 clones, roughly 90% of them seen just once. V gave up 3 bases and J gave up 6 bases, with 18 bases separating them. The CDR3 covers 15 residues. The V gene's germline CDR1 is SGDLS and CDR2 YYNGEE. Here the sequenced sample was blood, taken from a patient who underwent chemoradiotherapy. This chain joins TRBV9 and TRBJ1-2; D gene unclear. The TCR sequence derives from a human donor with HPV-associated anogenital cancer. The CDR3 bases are TGTGCCAGCAGCGCCATTCATCTGGGCATGGATGGCTACACCTTC. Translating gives CASSAIHLGMDGYTF.